Each of the 18 T cell receptor beta chains below was sequenced from the same sample in a study of blood T cell repertoires in COVID-19. Measured with immunoSEQ multiplex PCR; TCRdb has only the in-frame clones, and not every one. Among over 250,000 clones listed, approximately 88% were seen once. Sequenced material: PBMCs or T cells enriched from blood (not recorded which). These TCRs come from a woman in her twenties or thirties who had recovered from COVID-19.

The chain recombines TRBV7-9 with TRBJ2-7; D call uncertain. Between the trimmed V and J ends, which lost 5 bases and 1 base, there was a span of 12 bases. The CDR3 totals 14 residues. Germline loops: CDR1 SEHNR, CDR2 FQNEAQ (reference sequence). The CDR3: CASSPIRSSYEQYF. Written as DNA, the CDR3 is TGTGCCAGCAGCCCCATCCGGTCTTCCTACGAGCAGTACTTC.

The J gene is TRBJ2-7, the V gene TRBV7-8, with TRBD1 as a possible D gene (7 bases). Germline values: CDR1 SGHVS, CDR2 FQNEAQ. This CDR3 region has 16 residues. V lost 1 base and J 0 bases, leaving 13 bases between the germline ends. CDR3 sequence reads: CASSLGPGGSSYEQYF. CDR3 nucleotide sequence: TGTGCCAGCAGCTTAGGCCCAGGGGGGTCCTCCTACGAGCAGTACTTC.

The rearrangement uses TRBV7-3 and TRBJ2-2, with 8 bases fitting TRBD1. Germline V CDR1 and CDR2: SGHTA, FQGTGA. V was clipped by 5 bases and J by 2 bases; unmatched bases: 7. The CDR3 sequence is 16 residues long. CDR3 in amino acids: CASSPPGQVNTGELFF. The CDR3 nucleotides are TGTGCCAGCAGCCCGCCGGGACAGGTTAACACCGGGGAGCTGTTTTTT.

The rearrangement uses TRBV18 and TRBJ1-1, with D possibly being TRBD1 (5 bases). The V end lost 2 bases, the J end lost 5 bases, and 15 bases lay between the germline ends. CDR3 length: 15 residues. Looked up from germline, CDR1 is KGHSH and CDR2 is LQKENI. This CDR3 reads CASSPRQGLRTEAFF. In DNA, the CDR3 is TGTGCCAGCTCACCAAGGCAGGGCCTTAGGACTGAAGCTTTCTTT.

The chain employs TRBV28 and TRBJ2-7, with TRBD2 identical over 8 bases. V lost 1 base to trimming and J lost 2 bases; unmatched junction nucleotides: 1. Germline-derived CDR1 and CDR2 are MDHEN and SYDVKM. CDR3 size: 14 residues. The CDR3 nucleotides are TGTGCCAGCAGTTTATTCGGGGGGGCCTACGAGCAGTACTTC. This codes for CASSLFGGAYEQYF.

J is TRBJ2-6 and V is TRBV18, with 14 bases lining up with TRBD2. This CDR3 is 21 amino acids long. Losses at the gene ends were 3 bases for V and 2 bases for J; bases not matched to a gene: 12. Per germline, CDR1 KGHSH and CDR2 LQKENI. The chain's CDR3 is CASSPIPGLAGDGAGANVLTF. CDR3 coding DNA: TGTGCCAGCTCACCTATCCCGGGACTAGCGGGAGATGGCGCTGGGGCCAACGTCCTGACTTTC.

This clone showed up just once. The rearrangement joins TRBV5-1 to TRBJ1-1; 8 nucleotides match TRBD1. CDR3 length equals 16 residues. CDR1 is SGHRS and CDR2 is YFSETQ in the germline V gene. Trimming cost V 2 bases and J 1 base; bases outside gene matches: 7. CDR3 protein: CASSFSTGAPNTEAFF. The CDR3, as DNA: TGCGCCAGCAGCTTTTCGACAGGGGCCCCGAACACTGAAGCTTTCTTT.

The chain joins TRBV27 to TRBJ2-3, with TRBD2 identical over 16 bases. This CDR3 is 18 amino acids long. V was clipped by 1 base and J by 5 bases; unmatched bases: 6. CDR1 and CDR2 from the germline V gene are MNHEY and SMNVEV (reference sequence). The CDR3 DNA is TGTGCCAGCAGTTTATTCGGGACTAGCGGGAGGGCCAGAGATACGCAGTATTTT. Residues: CASSLFGTSGRARDTQYF.

The chain recombines TRBV27 with TRBJ2-1, with D possibly being TRBD2 (6 bases). Between the trimmed V and J ends, which lost 5 bases and 4 bases, there was a span of 21 bases. The CDR3 sequence is 17 residues long. Germline V gene lookup returns CDR1 MNHEY and CDR2 SMNVEV (reference sequence). CDR3 sequence: CASSAPSSSGSYNEQFF. The CDR3 DNA follows: TGTGCCAGCAGTGCCCCCTCCTCGAGCGGGTCTTACAATGAGCAGTTCTTC.

The chain couples TRBV27 to TRBJ2-6, with D unclear. Trimming took off 5 bases at V and 0 bases at J, with 11 bases between the two ends. Per the germline V gene, CDR1 is MNHEY and CDR2 is SMNVEV (reference sequence). The length of the CDR3 is 16 residues. CDR3 residues: CASSRPGVSGANVLTF. The CDR3 DNA sequence: TGTGCCAGCAGTCGTCCCGGAGTCTCTGGGGCCAACGTCCTGACTTTC.

In its sample, this clone was seen a few times. V gene TRBV2 combines with J gene TRBJ1-6; TRBD1 is a possible D gene (5 bases). This CDR3 comprises 14 residues. Germline CDR1 is SNHLY and CDR2 is FYNNEI. V shed 2 bases and J shed 9 bases, with 11 bases lying between them. The DNA for the CDR3 is TGTGCCAGCAGTGAACGGGGGATCGGTTCACCCCTCCACTTT. Its translation: CASSERGIGSPLHF.

The chain links TRBV2 to TRBJ1-2, with D possibly TRBD1 on 6 matching bases. Germline V CDR1 and CDR2: SNHLY, FYNNEI. The V and J ends lost 4 bases and 5 bases respectively, with 20 bases between them. This CDR3 spans 16 amino acids. CDR3 protein: CASSVTTTGTSYGYTF. The CDR3 bases are TGTGCCAGCAGTGTGACGACGACCGGGACAAGTTATGGCTACACCTTC.

V is TRBV7-9 and J is TRBJ1-2, with 8 bases matching TRBD1. After removal of 5 bases from V and 7 bases from J, the junction contained 15 bases not matched to a gene. The CDR3 sequence is 16 residues long. Germline V gene sequence: CDR1 SEHNR, CDR2 FQNEAQ (reference sequence). DNA of the CDR3: TGTGCCAGCAGCCCGGGGCACAGGGGGATTCTCTCTGGCTACACCTTC. Residues: CASSPGHRGILSGYTF.

The chain links TRBV10-2 to TRBJ2-7, with 7 bases matching TRBD1. Germline V gene sequence: CDR1 WSHSY, CDR2 SAAADI. V was pared by 6 bases and J by 6 bases, with 8 bases of the junction left unmatched. This CDR3 region has 13 residues. This CDR3 is CASSTGQHREQYF. For the CDR3, the DNA is TGCGCCAGCAGCACGGGACAGCATCGCGAGCAGTACTTC.

The gene calls are TRBV30 and TRBJ1-2; tentatively, D is TRBD1 (5 bases). Deletions cut 3 bases from V and 0 bases from J, with 11 bases between. Germline CDR1 reads GTSNPN; CDR2 reads SVGIG (reference sequence). This CDR3 has 14 residues. CDR3 residues: CAWRWGGTNYGYTF. The CDR3 DNA is TGTGCCTGGAGATGGGGGGGGACTAACTATGGCTACACCTTC.

This sequence joins TRBV7-2 and TRBJ1-2; 9 bases map to TRBD1. Germline loops: CDR1 SGHTA, CDR2 FQGNSA. The CDR3 sequence is 15 residues long. Germline trimming cut 5 bases from V and 4 bases from J; bases unmatched to any gene: 8. The CDR3 DNA reads TGTGCCAGCAGCCCCCGGACAGGGGACAGCTATGGCTACACCTTC. As protein: CASSPRTGDSYGYTF.

The chain recombines TRBV5-6 with TRBJ2-3; D perhaps matches TRBD2 (5 bases). CDR3 length equals 13 residues. The V gene lost 6 bases and the J gene lost 3 bases, with 11 bases spanning the gap. Germline CDR1 is SGHDT and CDR2 is YYEEEE. The CDR3: CASIKLGTDTQYF. The DNA for the CDR3 is TGTGCCAGCATCAAACTAGGTACAGATACGCAGTATTTT.

This clone was observed a few times. This chain connects TRBV6-5 to TRBJ1-1, with D maybe TRBD1 (5 bases). Trimming pared 7 bases from V and 4 bases from J, leaving 19 bases between. The CDR3 runs 15 residues. Germline lookup yields CDR1 MNHEY and CDR2 SVGAGI. The CDR3 protein is CASTQSREVGTEAFF. CDR3 DNA sequence: TGTGCCAGCACCCAAAGCAGGGAGGTGGGCACTGAAGCTTTCTTT.